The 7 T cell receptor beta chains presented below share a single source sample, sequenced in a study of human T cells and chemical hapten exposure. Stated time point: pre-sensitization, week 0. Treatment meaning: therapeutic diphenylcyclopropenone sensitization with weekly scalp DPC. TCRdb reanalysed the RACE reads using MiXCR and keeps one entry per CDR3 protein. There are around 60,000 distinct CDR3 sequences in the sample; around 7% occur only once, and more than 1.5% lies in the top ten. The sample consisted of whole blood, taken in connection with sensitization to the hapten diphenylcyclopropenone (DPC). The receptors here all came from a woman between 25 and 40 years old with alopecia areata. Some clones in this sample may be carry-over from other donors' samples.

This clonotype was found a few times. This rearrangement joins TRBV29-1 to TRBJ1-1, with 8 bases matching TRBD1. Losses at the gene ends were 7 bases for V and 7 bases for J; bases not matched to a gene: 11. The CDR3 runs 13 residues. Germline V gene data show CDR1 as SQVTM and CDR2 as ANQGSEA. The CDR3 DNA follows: TGCAGCGCCGCAGGGGGCTTTGTCGTTGAAGCTTTCTTT. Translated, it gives CSAAGGFVVEAFF.

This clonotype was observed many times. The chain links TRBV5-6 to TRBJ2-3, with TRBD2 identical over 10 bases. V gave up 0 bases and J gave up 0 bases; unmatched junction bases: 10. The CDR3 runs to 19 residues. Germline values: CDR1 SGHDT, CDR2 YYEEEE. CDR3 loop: CASSLVGSGGPLSTDTQYF. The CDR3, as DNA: TGTGCCAGCAGCTTGGTTGGTAGCGGGGGGCCCCTAAGCACAGATACGCAGTATTTT.

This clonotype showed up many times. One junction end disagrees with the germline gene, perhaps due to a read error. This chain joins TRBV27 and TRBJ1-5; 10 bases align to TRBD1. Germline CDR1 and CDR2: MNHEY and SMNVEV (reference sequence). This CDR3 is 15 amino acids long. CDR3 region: CASTRTTGGNQPQHF. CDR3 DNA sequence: TGTGCCAGCACCCGGACGACAGGGGGCAACCAGCCCCAGCATTTT.

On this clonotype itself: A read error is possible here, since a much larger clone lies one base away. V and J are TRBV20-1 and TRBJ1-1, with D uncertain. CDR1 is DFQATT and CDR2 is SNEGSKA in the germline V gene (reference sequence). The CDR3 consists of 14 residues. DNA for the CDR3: TGCAGTGCTAGAGATCGGAGAGGGAACACTAAAGCTTTCTTT. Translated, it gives CSARDRRGNTKAFF.

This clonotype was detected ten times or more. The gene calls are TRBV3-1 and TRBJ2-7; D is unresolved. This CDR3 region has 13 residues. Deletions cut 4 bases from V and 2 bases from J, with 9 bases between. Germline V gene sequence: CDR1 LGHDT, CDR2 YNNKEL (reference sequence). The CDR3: CASSLLTAYEQYF. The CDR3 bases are TGTGCCAGCAGCCTCCTTACCGCCTACGAGCAGTACTTC.

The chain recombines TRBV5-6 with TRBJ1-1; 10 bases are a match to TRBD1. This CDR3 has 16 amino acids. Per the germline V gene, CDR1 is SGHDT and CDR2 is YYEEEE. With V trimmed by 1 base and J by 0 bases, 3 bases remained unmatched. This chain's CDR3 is CASSLRGQGLNTEAFF. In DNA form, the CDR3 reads TGTGCCAGCAGCTTGAGGGGACAGGGGCTGAACACTGAAGCTTTCTTT.

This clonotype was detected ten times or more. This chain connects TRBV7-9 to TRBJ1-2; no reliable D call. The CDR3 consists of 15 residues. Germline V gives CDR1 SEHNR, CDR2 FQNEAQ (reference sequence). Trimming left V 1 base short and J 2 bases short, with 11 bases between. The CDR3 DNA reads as TGTGCCAGCAGCTTAGGCATGGACCGAAACTATGGCTACACCTTC. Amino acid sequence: CASSLGMDRNYGYTF.